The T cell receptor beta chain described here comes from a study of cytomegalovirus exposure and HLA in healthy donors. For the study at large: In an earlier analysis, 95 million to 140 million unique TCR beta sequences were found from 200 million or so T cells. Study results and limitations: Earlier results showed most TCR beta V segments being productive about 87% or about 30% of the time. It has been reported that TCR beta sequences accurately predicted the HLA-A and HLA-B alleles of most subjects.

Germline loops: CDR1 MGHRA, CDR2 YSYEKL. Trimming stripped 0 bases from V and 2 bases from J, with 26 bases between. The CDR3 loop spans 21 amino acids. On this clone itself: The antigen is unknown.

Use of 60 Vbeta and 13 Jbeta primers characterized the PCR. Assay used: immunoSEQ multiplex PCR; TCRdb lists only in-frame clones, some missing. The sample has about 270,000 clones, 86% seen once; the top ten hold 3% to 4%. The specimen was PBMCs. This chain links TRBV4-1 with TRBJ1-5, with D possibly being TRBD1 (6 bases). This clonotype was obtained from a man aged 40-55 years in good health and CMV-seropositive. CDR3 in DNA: TGCGCCAGCAGCCAAGATTGGACTGTGGAGGTGCGGGGGCGAGGCAATCAGCCCCAGCATTTT. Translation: CASSQDWTVEVRGRGNQPQHF.